This T cell receptor beta chain was found in a study of CD4 T cells in relation to SARS-CoV-2 and coronaviruses. Study as a whole: Controls used an HIV-1 Nef peptide pool or no peptide.

TCRdb's copy holds only in-frame clones and misses some; the assay was immunoSEQ multiplex PCR. The sample lists under 20,000 clones; 79% were seen once. Note on this clone: Antigen: not known.

The unexposed donors gave CD4+ T cells in about 2011-2019, prior to COVID-19. Isolation of CD4+ T cells took place after about 10 days in culture. The sequence came from a human donor in good health. The sequenced material came from CD4+ T cells from PBMCs, cultured in vitro.

CDR3 sequence: CASSEASGYYNEQFF. In DNA, the CDR3 is TGTGCCAGCAGTGAGGCTAGCGGCTACTACAATGAGCAGTTCTTC. V and J are TRBV2 and TRBJ2-1; 7 bases match TRBD2. V dropped 3 bases and J dropped 3; count of bases not matched to a gene: 5. The CDR3 is made up of 15 amino acids. CDR1 SNHLY and CDR2 FYNNEI come from the germline V gene.